This T cell receptor (beta chain) appears in the sequencing data of a study of shared clonotypes between healthy human individuals. Findings and limits, study-wide: Larger estimated richness was generally seen in naive subsets than in memory subsets. Four donors shared about 5% of their naive CD4 clonotypes.

To note about this clone: The antigen is undetermined.

Clones were sequenced by immunoSEQ multiplex PCR, and TCRdb holds only the in-frame ones, with some missing. The table lists about 2 million clones, about 95% of them singletons. This CDR3 is built from 13 residues. Germline-derived CDR1 and CDR2 are GTSNPN and SVGIG (reference sequence). Trimming took 5 bases from V and 4 from J, leaving 12 bases between them. This TCR was sampled from a young man in good health. Input material: naive CD4+ T cells sorted from blood. Subset specified: CD45RA+ positively selected. J is TRBJ1-3 and V is TRBV30; D gene uncertain. CDR3 sequence reads: CAWSRQAGNTIYF. DNA for the CDR3: TGTGCCTGGTCGAGACAAGCGGGAAACACCATATATTTT.